These 14 T cell receptor beta chains share one sample of origin, sequenced in a study of T cells in Graves' hyperthyroidism and ophthalmopathy. Researchers took RNA transcripts and amplified the TCR beta CDR3 regions from them. First-round RT-PCR of the TCR CDR3 relied on the HTBI primer set. MiXCR was run by TCRdb on the multiplex PCR reads, yielding one entry per CDR3 protein. The profile shows more than 500,000 distinct CDR3 sequences, approximately 14% of them singletons. The sample consisted of blood. The receptors stem from a woman between 40 and 55 years old with Graves' ophthalmopathy.

This clonotype was found many times. This chain links TRBV9 with TRBJ1-1; TRBD1 matches 9 bases. Looked up from germline, CDR1 is SGDLS and CDR2 is YYNGEE. J was trimmed by 0 bases and V by 1 base; bases with no gene match: 7. The CDR3 has 17 residues. CDR3 amino acids: CASSVRDRVGLNTEAFF. CDR3 in DNA: TGTGCCAGCAGCGTAAGGGACAGGGTCGGACTGAACACTGAAGCTTTCTTT.

In its sample, this clonotype was seen many times. This chain uses TRBV11-2 with TRBJ1-2; 8 nucleotides line up with TRBD1. This CDR3 comprises 15 residues. Trimming cost V 0 bases and J 7 bases; bases outside gene matches: 7. Per germline, CDR1 SGHAT and CDR2 FQNNGV. In nucleotides, the CDR3 is TGTGCCAGCAGCTTAGATAGACAGGGGATGCGTGGCTACACCTTC. It is translated as CASSLDRQGMRGYTF.

V and J are TRBV6-1 and TRBJ2-7; D gene uncertain. Trimming stripped 6 bases from V and 3 bases from J, with 12 bases between. This CDR3 spans 13 amino acids. Germline V lookup: CDR1 MNHNS, CDR2 SASEGT. Here the CDR3 reads CASSKFVYYEQYF. The CDR3 DNA is TGTGCCAGCAGCAAATTCGTGTACTACGAGCAGTACTTC.

This clonotype was seen repeatedly, ten times or more. The gene calls are TRBV20-1 and TRBJ2-5; D is uncertain. The germline V gene encodes CDR1 DFQATT and CDR2 SNEGSKA (reference sequence). Between the trimmed V and J ends, which lost 6 bases and 5 bases, there was a span of 13 bases. The CDR3 sequence is 12 residues long. CDR3 loop: CSAPVRMETQYF. The CDR3 DNA is TGCAGTGCCCCCGTAAGGATGGAGACCCAGTACTTC.

This sequence joins TRBV3-1 and TRBJ2-7; D may match TRBD1 or TRBD2 (6 bases each). Trimming left V 3 bases short and J 6 bases short, with 18 bases between. The CDR3 runs to 15 residues. CDR1 is LGHDT, CDR2 YNNKEL, per germline (reference sequence). CDR3 in amino acids: CASSHEGGSWLEQYF. In DNA, the CDR3 is TGTGCCAGCAGCCACGAAGGGGGGAGTTGGCTCGAGCAGTACTTC.

This clonotype showed up many times. The chain links TRBV7-2 to TRBJ1-5, with a tentative D call TRBD1 (6 bases). Deletions cut 1 base from V and 8 bases from J, with 12 bases between. Per germline, CDR1 SGHTA and CDR2 FQGNSA. CDR3 length equals 14 residues. CDR3 bases: TGTGCCAGCAGCTTAGAACAGGGACCGGAGCCCCAGCATTTT. Translation gives CASSLEQGPEPQHF.

This clonotype has ten or more counts. This sequence joins TRBV27 and TRBJ2-7, with D unclear. The V end lost 0 bases, the J end lost 2 bases, and 8 bases lay between the germline ends. The germline gives CDR1 MNHEY, CDR2 SMNVEV (reference sequence). The CDR3 loop spans 14 amino acids. CDR3 sequence reads: CASSLSRSAYEQYF. The CDR3 DNA sequence: TGTGCCAGCAGTTTATCGAGATCCGCCTACGAGCAGTACTTC.

This clonotype came up many times. The CDR3 DNA follows: TGCGCCAGCAGCTTCCAGGGCGGCGGCTACACCTTC. The encoded protein is CASSFQGGGYTF. The chain combines TRBV5-1 with TRBJ1-2; D might be TRBD1 (5 bases). The ends were cut back, 2 bases at V and 8 bases at J, with 10 bases in the middle. The CDR3 runs 12 residues. Germline CDR1 and CDR2: SGHRS and YFSETQ.

This clonotype was counted ten times or more. The chain is built from TRBV2 and TRBJ2-5; 7 bases line up with TRBD2. The J segment lost 5 bases and the V segment lost 7 bases, leaving 4 bases of the junction unmatched. Germline lookup yields CDR1 SNHLY and CDR2 FYNNEI. The CDR3 runs to 12 residues. This CDR3 is CASTRGGETQYF. CDR3 nucleotides: TGTGCCAGCACTAGGGGAGGGGAGACCCAGTACTTC.

This clonotype has ten or more counts. V gene TRBV11-1 combines with J gene TRBJ2-5, with a tentative D call TRBD2 (5 bases). The CDR3 consists of 13 residues. V was shortened by 5 bases and J by 5 bases, with 12 bases between the two germline ends. CDR1 SGHAT and CDR2 FQDESV come from the germline V gene (reference sequence). The CDR3 DNA reads as TGTGCCAGCAGCCTCGGGATTCGGGAGACCCAGTACTTC. Its translation is CASSLGIRETQYF. Full variable domain (missing parts from reference TRBV11-1 and TRBJ2-5): EAEVAQSPRYKITEKSQAVAFWCDPISGHATLYWYRQILGQGPELLVQFQDESVVDDSQLPKDRFSAERLKGVDSTLKIQPAELGDSAMYLCASSLGIRETQYFGPGTRLLVL.

This clonotype was recorded a few times. A much larger clonotype is one base distant, so this may be a read error. The J gene is TRBJ1-2, the V gene TRBV28, with a tentative D call TRBD1 (5 bases). Per the germline V gene, CDR1 is MDHEN and CDR2 is SYDVKM. The CDR3 has 15 amino acids. The CDR3 protein is CTSSLWGDKGHGYTF. The CDR3 DNA sequence: TGTACCAGCAGTTTATGGGGGGATAAAGGCCATGGCTACACCTTC.

In this sample, this clonotype turned up a few times. The genes are TRBV7-2 and TRBJ2-5, with D possibly TRBD2 on 6 matching bases. The CDR3 runs 14 residues. CDR1 is SGHTA and CDR2 is FQGNSA in the germline V gene. V lost 5 bases and J 5 bases, leaving 15 bases between the germline ends. In DNA form, the CDR3 reads TGTGCCAGCAGCCACGGGACTCCTCGGGAGACCCAGTACTTC. Amino acids: CASSHGTPRETQYF. The full variable domain, rest sourced from reference TRBV7-2 and TRBJ2-5, is GAGVSQSPSNKVTEKGKDVELRCDPISGHTALYWYRQSLGQGLEFLIYFQGNSAPDKSGLPSDRFSAERTGGSVSTLTIQRTQQEDSAVYLCASSHGTPRETQYFGPGTRLLVL.

This clonotype was seen ten or more times. The V call is TRBV6-1, the J call TRBJ2-7, with no clear D. CDR3 length equals 15 residues. V shed 5 bases and J shed 4 bases, with 18 bases lying between them. Per germline, CDR1 MNHNS and CDR2 SASEGT. The CDR3 loop is CASSLSGQDRYEQYF. In nucleotides, the CDR3 is TGTGCCAGCAGTCTTTCCGGGCAGGATAGGTACGAGCAGTACTTC.

This clonotype was found many times. V usage is TRBV25-1 and J usage is TRBJ2-7, with D possibly being TRBD2 (5 bases). Looked up from germline, CDR1 is MGHDK and CDR2 is SYGVNS. With 1 base removed from V and 3 bases from J, the gap between germline ends came to 7 bases. This CDR3 has 13 residues. The CDR3 region is CASSEFGVYEQYF. CDR3 in DNA: TGTGCCAGCAGTGAATTCGGGGTCTACGAGCAGTACTTC.